This T cell receptor (beta chain) was captured by sequencing in a study of T cells expressing NK-cell markers. At the level of the study: TCR beta repertoires came from sorted CD3+CD56+NKG2C+, CD3+CD56+NKG2C- and CD3+CD56-NKG2C+ T cells. HCMV seropositivity characterized seven of the eight sequenced donors, and seronegativity one.

The CDR3 has 14 residues. Germline values: CDR1 SEHNR, CDR2 FQNEAQ (reference sequence). The authors made TCR beta cDNA libraries by 5'RACE template switching. This switching added a universal primer site and UMIs. For each CDR3 protein, TCRdb gives one entry from its re-call of the 5' RACE reads, without DNA. Reported are 550,000 to 600,000 distinct CDR3 sequences; the ten largest clones contain approximately 3.6%. The chain combines TRBV7-9 with TRBJ2-1; absent DNA, TCRdb's TRBD2 call cannot be checked. This clonotype was sampled from a man between 18 and 29 years old in good health. The sequencing input was blood T cells: a sorted CD56 or NKG2C T cell subset, CD4+ or CD8+ T cells, or bulk PBMC T cells (not recorded which). The CDR3 reads CASSPSSTSGNKFF.